Following are 4 T cell receptor beta chains from one sample sequenced in a study of early T cells in non-severe SARS-CoV-2 infection. TCRdb reprocessed the 5' RACE reads with MiXCR, giving one entry per CDR3 protein. The sample has 90,000 to 130,000 distinct CDR3 sequences; over 10% are singletons. The specimen comprised whole blood, sampled at baseline. These receptors all come from an adult who was a healthcare worker with PCR-confirmed SARS-CoV-2 infection or an uninfected control (not recorded which).

This clonotype was counted many times. The CDR3 sequence is CASIFTGTTEAFF. The CDR3 coding sequence is TGTGCCAGCATCTTTACAGGGACCACTGAAGCTTTCTTT. This chain connects TRBV7-2 to TRBJ1-1; tentatively, D is TRBD1 (6 bases). The CDR3 runs to 13 residues. Germline CDR1 is SGHTA and CDR2 is FQGNSA. V was clipped by 7 bases and J by 4 bases, with 13 bases between them. Based on the CDR3 plus reference TRBV7-2 and TRBJ1-1, the full variable domain is GAGVSQSPSNKVTEKGKDVELRCDPISGHTALYWYRQSLGQGLEFLIYFQGNSAPDKSGLPSDRFSAERTGGSVSTLTIQRTQQEDSAVYLCASIFTGTTEAFFGQGTRLTVV.

V is TRBV2 and J is TRBJ1-1; D gene ambiguous. Germline V gene data show CDR1 as SNHLY and CDR2 as FYNNEI. V lost 4 bases and J 0 bases, leaving 6 bases between the germline ends. The CDR3 extends over 13 amino acids. This CDR3 reads CASSGGVNTEAFF. The CDR3 DNA reads TGTGCCAGCAGTGGGGGAGTGAACACTGAAGCTTTCTTT.

The table lists this clonotype with many counts. The V call is TRBV10-3, the J call TRBJ1-2; D may be TRBD1 (6 bases). Trimming stripped 0 bases from V and 6 bases from J, with 20 bases between. Germline CDR1 reads ENHRY; CDR2 reads SYGVKD. This CDR3 spans 17 amino acids. This chain's CDR3 is CAISESRGAHLHNGYTF. DNA of the CDR3: TGTGCCATCAGTGAGTCGAGGGGGGCCCACCTTCACAATGGCTACACCTTC.

This clonotype was seen more than once but under ten times. CDR3 residues: CASSHADSRGNEQFF. Here the CDR3 DNA reads TGTGCCAGCAGCCATGCAGACTCTCGGGGCAATGAGCAGTTCTTC. The chain recombines TRBV7-3 with TRBJ2-1; D may be TRBD2 (5 bases). The CDR3 is 15 residues long. Germline values: CDR1 SGHTA, CDR2 FQGTGA. V lost 5 bases and J lost 6, with 17 bases in between. Based on the CDR3 plus reference TRBV7-3 and TRBJ2-1, the full variable domain is GAGVSQTPSNKVTEKGKYVELRCDPISGHTALYWYRQSLGQGPEFLIYFQGTGAADDSGLPNDRFFAVRPEGSVSTLKIQRTERGDSAVYLCASSHADSRGNEQFFGPGTRLTVL.